The clone carrying this T cell receptor beta chain was recorded a few times. The antigen is not known. The V segment lost 0 bases and the J segment 5 bases; nucleotides outside the gene matches: 4. Germline V lookup: CDR1 SGHRS, CDR2 YFSETQ. This CDR3 has 15 amino acids. This record belongs to a study of shared clonotypes between healthy human individuals. Study outcomes and limitations: Naive subsets typically showed greater estimated richness than memory subsets. Sequencing depth was a factor that was expected to affect clonotype sharing among donors.

Each sample came from a Caucasian adult donor living in Nashville, Tennessee. The repertoire was sequenced with immunoSEQ multiplex PCR; TCRdb's copy has only in-frame clones and lacks some. The sample shows about 230,000 clones, about 69% of them seen only once. Specimen: memory CD4+ T cells sorted from blood. The subset: CD45RA-negative fraction. The rearrangement uses TRBV5-1 and TRBJ1-4; 7 nucleotides align to TRBD1. This TCR was recovered from a man in his thirties or forties in good health. The CDR3 is CASSLGQGWNEKLFF. The CDR3 DNA reads TGCGCCAGCAGCTTGGGACAGGGTTGGAATGAAAAACTGTTTTTT.